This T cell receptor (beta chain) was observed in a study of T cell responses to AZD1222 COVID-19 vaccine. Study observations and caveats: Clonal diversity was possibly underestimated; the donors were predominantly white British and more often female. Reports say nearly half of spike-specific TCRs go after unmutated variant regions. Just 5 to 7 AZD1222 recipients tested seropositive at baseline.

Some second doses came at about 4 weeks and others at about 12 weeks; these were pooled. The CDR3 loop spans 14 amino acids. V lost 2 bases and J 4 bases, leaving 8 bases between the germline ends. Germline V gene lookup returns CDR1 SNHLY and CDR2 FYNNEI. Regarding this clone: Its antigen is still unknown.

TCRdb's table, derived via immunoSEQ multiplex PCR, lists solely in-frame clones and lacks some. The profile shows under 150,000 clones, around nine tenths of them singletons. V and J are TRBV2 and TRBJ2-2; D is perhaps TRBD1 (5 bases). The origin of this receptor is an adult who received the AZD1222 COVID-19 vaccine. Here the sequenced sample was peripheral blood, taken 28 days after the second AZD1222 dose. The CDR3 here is CASSEFRGTGELFF. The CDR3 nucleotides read TGTGCCAGCAGTGAATTTAGGGGCACCGGGGAGCTGTTTTTT. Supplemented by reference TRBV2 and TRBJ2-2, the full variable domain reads EPEVTQTPSHQVTQMGQEVILRCVPISNHLYFYWYRQILGQKVEFLVSFYNNEISEKSEIFDDQFSVERPDGSNFTLKIRSTKLEDSAMYFCASSEFRGTGELFFGEGSRLTVL.